These T cell receptor beta chains were read from a single sample in a study of T cell changes during pregnancy in multiple sclerosis. TCRdb keeps only in-frame clones here, not all; method: immunoSEQ multiplex PCR. This table holds about 130,000 clones, roughly 95% found once. This material consisted of peripheral blood, taken after pregnancy. Every receptor here comes from a female donor with multiple sclerosis, enrolled in a pregnancy study. CDR3s include the opening cysteine and the closing phenylalanine or tryptophan. Fields, in order: J gene, V gene, D gene, clone size, CDR3 protein, CDR3 DNA. A D gene is named only where the DNA matches it firmly. The size entry is marked missing in some rows and otherwise reads once, few, many or a size class.

>TRBJ1-1|TRBV19|TRBD1|-
CASSIILITGGQDTEAFF
TGTGCCAGTAGTATAATTTTGATCACAGGGGGCCAGGACACTGAAGCTTTCTTT
>TRBJ1-3|TRBV5-1|-|once
CASSLGTPGNTIYF
TGCGCCAGCAGCTTGGGGACACCTGGAAACACCATATATTTT
>TRBJ2-3|TRBV4-1|-|-
CASSQTLAGADTQYF
TGCGCCAGCAGCCAAACACTAGCCGGCGCAGATACGCAGTATTTT
>TRBJ2-3|TRBV9|-|once
CASSTWGRITDTQYF
TGTGCCAGCAGCACCTGGGGCCGAATCACAGATACGCAGTATTTT
>TRBJ1-4|TRBV19|-|-
CASKIATNEKLFF
TGTGCCAGTAAAATAGCAACTAATGAAAAACTGTTTTTT
>TRBJ2-6|TRBV5-1|-|-
CASSYGQSSGANVLTF
TGCGCCAGCAGCTATGGGCAGAGCTCTGGGGCCAACGTCCTGACTTTC
>TRBJ1-5|TRBV5-1|TRBD1|-
CASSAGTGIGQPQHF
TGCGCCAGCAGCGCCGGGACAGGGATTGGGCAGCCCCAGCATTTT
>TRBJ1-1|TRBV30|-|few
CAWSPRGWEAFF
TGTGCCTGGAGTCCCCGGGGGTGGGAAGCTTTCTTT
>TRBJ1-3|TRBV5-1|-|-
CASSLARQSSGNTIYF
TGCGCCAGCAGCTTGGCCAGGCAGAGCTCTGGAAACACCATATATTTT
>TRBJ2-5|TRBV19|-|-
CASATGTQETQYF
TGTGCCAGCGCAACAGGGACACAAGAGACCCAGTACTTC
>TRBJ2-1|TRBV9|TRBD2|-
CASSVGLADYNEQFF
TGTGCCAGCAGCGTAGGTCTAGCGGACTACAATGAGCAGTTCTTC
>TRBJ2-7|TRBV7-9|TRBD1|-
CASSSPGQLYEQYF
TGTGCCAGCAGCTCCCCGGGACAGCTCTACGAGCAGTACTTC
>TRBJ2-1|TRBV6-6|TRBD2|-
CASSYPGTSDNEQFF
TGTGCCAGCAGTTACCCTGGGACTAGCGACAATGAGCAGTTCTTC
>TRBJ1-2|TRBV2|-|-
CASSEPRGFGVIYGYTF
TGTGCCAGCAGTGAACCCAGGGGCTTTGGAGTGATCTATGGCTACACCTTC
>TRBJ2-2|TRBV19|TRBD1|-
CASSQGQVSNTGELFF
TGTGCCAGTAGTCAAGGACAGGTCTCGAACACCGGGGAGCTGTTTTTT
>TRBJ2-3|TRBV14|-|-
CASSPTRSTDTQYF
TGTGCCAGCAGCCCAACTAGAAGCACAGATACGCAGTATTTT
>TRBJ2-7|TRBV6-5|-|-
CASSYSVGGIYEQYF
TGTGCCAGCAGTTACTCGGTCGGCGGAATCTACGAGCAGTACTTC
>TRBJ2-5|TRBV5-1|-|-
CASSPGQLYQETQYF
TGCGCCAGCAGCCCCGGACAGTTATACCAAGAGACCCAGTACTTC
>TRBJ1-2|TRBV5-1|-|once
CASSLTGPHDYGYTF
TGCGCCAGCAGCTTGACAGGGCCCCACGACTATGGCTACACCTTC
>TRBJ2-3|TRBV6-5|-|-
CASSETGGAIDTQYF
TGTGCCAGCAGCGAAACAGGGGGGGCGATAGATACGCAGTATTTT
>TRBJ1-5|TRBV19|-|-
CASSRSGSGQPQHF
TGTGCCAGTAGTAGAAGTGGCTCCGGGCAGCCCCAGCATTTT
>TRBJ1-2|TRBV10-3|-|-
CAIFDSFYGYTF
TGTGCCATCTTTGACAGTTTCTATGGCTACACCTTC
>TRBJ2-4|TRBV10-2|-|-
CASISLTGAKNIQYF
TGCGCCAGCATTTCACTGACGGGAGCCAAAAACATTCAGTACTTC
>TRBJ2-1|TRBV5-1|TRBD2|-
CASSPRPVAGIGPYNEQFF
TGCGCCAGCAGCCCCAGGCCAGTAGCGGGAATAGGCCCCTACAATGAGCAGTTCTTC
>TRBJ1-4|TRBV7-2|-|-
CASSVDRRGNEKLFF
TGTGCCAGCAGCGTCGACAGAAGGGGAAATGAAAAACTGTTTTTT
>TRBJ2-4|TRBV5-4|-|-
CASSLQGTIQYF
TGTGCCAGCAGCTTGCAGGGAACCATTCAGTACTTC
>TRBJ2-1|TRBV29-1|TRBD1|-
CSVRLRTGNNEQFF
TGCAGCGTTCGATTACGGACAGGGAACAATGAGCAGTTCTTC
>TRBJ2-7|TRBV7-2|TRBD1|-
CASSQQQGARYEQYF
TGTGCCAGCAGCCAACAACAGGGGGCGCGGTACGAGCAGTACTTC
>TRBJ2-7|TRBV29-1|-|-
CSVELTAGFTYEQYF
TGCAGCGTTGAACTGACGGCAGGGTTTACCTACGAGCAGTACTTC
>TRBJ1-1|TRBV4-3|-|-
CASSHDGTTNTEAFF
TGCGCTAGCAGCCACGACGGGACAACGAACACTGAAGCTTTCTTT
>TRBJ1-4|TRBV14|-|-
CASSEVRGMAAKLFF
TGTGCCAGCAGCGAAGTCCGGGGGATGGCGGCGAAACTGTTTTTT
>TRBJ2-5|TRBV11-2|TRBD2|-
CASSLEAAGGRMLETQYF
TGTGCCAGCAGCTTAGAGGCGGCGGGAGGGCGGATGTTGGAGACCCAGTACTTC
>TRBJ2-1|TRBV9|TRBD2|-
CASSVGLAGAKSSYNEQFF
TGTGCCAGCAGCGTGGGACTAGCGGGAGCGAAGAGCTCCTACAATGAGCAGTTCTTC
>TRBJ1-1|TRBV7-9|-|-
CASSLEQGNTEAFF
TGTGCCAGCAGCTTAGAACAGGGGAACACTGAAGCTTTCTTT
>TRBJ2-7|TRBV5-1|-|-
CASSSPGVGAPTFYEQYF
TGCGCCAGCAGCTCCCCCGGGGTGGGAGCCCCAACTTTCTACGAGCAGTACTTC
>TRBJ2-5|TRBV14|-|-
CASSFGAGVLETQYF
TGTGCCAGCAGTTTTGGGGCAGGGGTCTTAGAGACCCAGTACTTC
>TRBJ2-5|TRBV28|-|-
CASKVADQETQYF
TGTGCCAGCAAAGTAGCGGATCAAGAGACCCAGTACTTC
>TRBJ2-1|TRBV12-5|TRBD2|-
CASGLAGASNEQFF
TGTGCTAGTGGATTAGCGGGAGCCTCCAATGAGCAGTTCTTC